This T cell receptor (beta chain) originates from a study of CD8+ T cells in alopecia areata. Turning to the study itself: Treatment of the treated patients consisted of oral tofacitinib, 5 to 10 mg twice daily. Scoring of treated patients' severity used the percentage of affected scalp area.

Sequencing relied on a cDNA template that was reverse transcribed from extracted RNA. Here immunoSEQ multiplex PCR was the method, and the copy in TCRdb shows in-frame clones only, minus some. The sample lists some 190,000 clones; 60% were seen once. The treatment: oral pan-JAK inhibitor, 5-10 mg twice daily. General study results and limits: Association of baseline CD8+ expansion with response is uncertain owing to one nonresponder. Normal-skin resident alphabeta T cells also appear among scalp sample sequences.

V lost 5 bases and J 2 bases, leaving 14 bases between the germline ends. Germline loops: CDR1 SGHTA, CDR2 FQGNSA. The CDR3 extends over 15 amino acids. This clone was found many times. Its antigen is unidentified. Source: CD4+ T cells sorted from blood, taken at week 24, from a patient treated with tofacitinib. The source of this sequence is a human donor with alopecia areata. The chain is built from TRBV7-2 and TRBJ2-3, with TRBD1 as a possible D gene (6 bases). This chain's CDR3 is CASSPRGQHTDTQYF. CDR3 DNA: TGTGCCAGCAGCCCAAGGGGACAACACACAGATACGCAGTATTTT.